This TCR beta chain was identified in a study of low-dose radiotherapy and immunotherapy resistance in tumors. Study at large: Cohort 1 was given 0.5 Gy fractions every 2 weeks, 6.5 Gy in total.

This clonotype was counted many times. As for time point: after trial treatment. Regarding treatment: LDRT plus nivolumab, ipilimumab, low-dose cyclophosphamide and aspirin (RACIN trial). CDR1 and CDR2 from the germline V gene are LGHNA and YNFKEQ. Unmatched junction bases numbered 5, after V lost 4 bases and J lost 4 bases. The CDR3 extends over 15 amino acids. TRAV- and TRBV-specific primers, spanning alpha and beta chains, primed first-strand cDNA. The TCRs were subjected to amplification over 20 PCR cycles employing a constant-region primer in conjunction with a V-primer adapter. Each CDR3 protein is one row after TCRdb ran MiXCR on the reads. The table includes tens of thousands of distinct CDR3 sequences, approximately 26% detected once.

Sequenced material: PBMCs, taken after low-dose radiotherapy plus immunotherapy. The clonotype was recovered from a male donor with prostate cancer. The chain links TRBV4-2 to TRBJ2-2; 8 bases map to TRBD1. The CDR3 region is CASSPRTGTTGELFF. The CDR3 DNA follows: TGTGCCAGCAGCCCCCGGACAGGGACCACCGGGGAGCTGTTTTTT.